This entry is about one T cell receptor (beta chain). As yet, its antigen is unknown. The PCR was carried out with 60 Vbeta primers and 13 Jbeta primers. Sequencing used immunoSEQ multiplex PCR; TCRdb keeps in-frame clones, though not all of them. This sample has about 150,000 clones, with almost 80% found just once. CDR1 MNHEY and CDR2 SVGAGI come from the germline V gene. This CDR3 is built from 13 residues. Trimming at V came to 7 bases and at J to 5 bases, leaving 7 bases not matched to a gene. All donors participated as healthy donors of bone marrow. The sample originates from a study of cytomegalovirus exposure and HLA in healthy donors. Study-wide results and limits: Researchers reported from a later analysis that most CMV-associated TCR beta chains appeared HLA-restricted. Usually a TCR sequence was rare, but some public TCRs were found in many donors. With later analysis, a missense DCLRE1C variant became linked to TCR beta V- and J-gene trimming.

The receptor was derived from a male donor in good health and CMV-seronegative. This chain joins TRBV6-5 and TRBJ1-1; 7 bases match TRBD1. Sequenced input: PBMCs. In DNA, the CDR3 is TGTGCCAGCAAAACACGACAGGGAACTGAAGCTTTCTTT. It codes for CASKTRQGTEAFF.